The 32 T cell receptor beta chains reported below all come from one sample, sequenced in a study of CD8+CD57+ T cells in acquired aplastic anemia. Profiling that covered TCR beta VDJ and CDR3 relied on genomic DNA as its template. TCRdb passed the reads through MiXCR, listing each CDR3 protein once. This table has around 250,000 distinct CDR3 sequences, 55% to 60% appearing once. The sample taken for sequencing was sorted CD4+, CD8+, or CD8+CD57+ T cells (not recorded which) from PBMCs. These receptor sequences come from a human donor with severe aplastic anemia or a healthy control (not recorded which).

The chain joins TRBV20-1 to TRBJ2-5; D might be TRBD2 (5 bases). The CDR3 is made up of 16 amino acids. CDR1 is DFQATT, CDR2 SNEGSKA, per germline (reference sequence). The V gene lost 0 bases and the J gene lost 0 bases, with 14 bases spanning the gap. The CDR3 spells CSAREEALLYQETQYF. The CDR3 DNA sequence: TGCAGTGCTAGAGAGGAGGCGCTTTTGTACCAAGAGACCCAGTACTTC.

V gene TRBV10-3 combines with J gene TRBJ1-2, with 9 bases identical to TRBD1. The length of the CDR3 is 16 residues. Germline V gene sequence: CDR1 ENHRY, CDR2 SYGVKD. Germline trimming cut 0 bases from V and 12 bases from J; bases unmatched to any gene: 14. The CDR3 reads CAISESNQGTGPGNTF. Written as DNA, the CDR3 is TGTGCCATCAGTGAGTCCAACCAGGGGACAGGGCCTGGAAACACCTTC.

The chain combines TRBV7-2 with TRBJ2-7; 8 bases agree with TRBD1. The CDR3 length is 14 residues. The V segment lost 5 bases and the J segment 3 bases; nucleotides outside the gene matches: 6. Germline CDR1 reads SGHTA; CDR2 reads FQGNSA. The CDR3 bases are TGTGCCAGCAGCCAGACAGGGGCCGACTACGAGCAGTACTTC. It translates to CASSQTGADYEQYF.

The chain uses TRBV20-1 and TRBJ2-5; 7 positions agree with TRBD1. CDR1 and CDR2 (germline): DFQATT, SNEGSKA (reference sequence). CDR3 length: 12 amino acids. CDR3 residues: CSADRVQETQYF. CDR3 DNA: TGCAGCGCCGACAGGGTCCAAGAGACCCAGTACTTC.

In this sample, this clonotype turned up once. This chain's CDR3 is CAALQGGGGYTF. The CDR3 bases are TGTGCCGCCCTCCAGGGGGGAGGTGGCTACACCTTC. The chain combines TRBV19 with TRBJ1-2; TRBD1 agrees at 7 bases. The V and J ends lost 11 bases and 7 bases, in that order; junction bases with no gene match: 10. CDR1 and CDR2 (germline): LNHDA, SQIVND (reference sequence). The CDR3 is 12 residues long.

This clonotype was seen a single time. This rearrangement joins TRBV7-9 to TRBJ2-7; tentatively, D is TRBD1 (5 bases). The CDR3 contains 13 residues. The germline V and J ends were trimmed by 5 bases and 4 bases, with 12 bases remaining between them. Germline loops: CDR1 SEHNR, CDR2 FQNEAQ (reference sequence). In nucleotides, the CDR3 is TGTGCCAGCAGCCAGCCTGACAGTTACGAGCAGTACTTC. Translating gives CASSQPDSYEQYF.

The rearrangement joins TRBV15 to TRBJ1-5, with TRBD1 matching 10 bases. From germline, CDR1 is LNHNV and CDR2 YYDKDF (reference sequence). The V and J ends lost 5 bases and 9 bases, in that order; junction bases with no gene match: 10. CDR3 length equals 15 residues. CDR3 sequence (DNA): TGTGCCACCAGCTTACAGGACAGGGGGGGGGGGCCCCAGCATTTT. It is translated as CATSLQDRGGGPQHF.

The chain carries TRBV19 and TRBJ1-1, with TRBD1 as a possible D gene (5 bases). This CDR3 comprises 15 residues. Looked up from germline, CDR1 is LNHDA and CDR2 is SQIVND (reference sequence). In nucleotides, the CDR3 is TGTTACAGTAGTACTAACAAACCACCGGGACGGGAAGCTTTCTTT. Translated: CYSSTNKPPGREAFF. The variable domain in full, completed from reference TRBV19 and TRBJ1-1, reads DGGITQSPKYLFRKEGQNVTLSCEQNLNHDAMYWYRQDPGQGLRLIYYSQIVNDFQKGDIAEGYSVSREKKESFPLTVTSAQKNPTAFYLCYSSTNKPPGREAFFGQGTRLTVV.

This clonotype was seen repeatedly, ten times or more. An end of the junction differs from the germline gene, which may be a read error. The chain uses TRBV7-7 and TRBJ2-5; D may correspond to TRBD1 or TRBD2 (5 bases each). The germline CDR1 and CDR2 sequences are SSHAT and FNYEAQ (reference sequence). The CDR3 runs 14 residues. DNA for the CDR3: TGTGCTAGCAGCTTTTGGGGGAGAAGGGAGACCCAGTACTTC. Translated: CASSFWGRRETQYF.

The CDR3: CASSLVASGGFRTETQYF. The CDR3 DNA reads as TGTGCCAGCAGCTTAGTCGCTAGCGGGGGGTTTCGGACAGAGACCCAGTACTTC. The rearrangement links TRBV7-3 to TRBJ2-5; 11 nucleotides line up with TRBD2. The CDR3 extends over 18 amino acids. Germline loops: CDR1 SGHTA, CDR2 FQGTGA. The trim removed 2 bases at V and 4 bases at J, leaving 12 bases unmatched.

The chain couples TRBV7-9 to TRBJ1-3; D is unresolved. The CDR3 length is 14 residues. The V gene lost 5 bases and the J gene lost 5 bases, with 13 bases spanning the gap. CDR1 is SEHNR and CDR2 is FQNEAQ in the germline V gene (reference sequence). DNA for the CDR3: TGTGCCAGCAGCACGGCAATACTACGAAACACCATATATTTT. Translating gives CASSTAILRNTIYF.

Of note for this clonotype: The DNA is left out, because the CDR3 cannot be placed on it with certainty; the CDR3 is given as TCRdb lists it. V gene TRBV2 combines with J gene TRBJ2-1; the listed D gene, TRBD2, was not tested against the DNA. CDR1 and CDR2 from the germline V gene are SNHLY and FYNNEI. Ends included, the CDR3 has 15 residues. The chain's CDR3 is CASSDLVAGGNEQLF.

Comment on this clonotype: A much larger clone sits a single nucleotide away, making a read error possible. The chain is built from TRBV6-5 and TRBJ1-4, with D perhaps matching TRBD1 (6 bases). The V gene's germline CDR1 is MNHEY and CDR2 SVGAGI. The CDR3 covers 15 residues. This CDR3 reads CASSGRQATNERLFF. The CDR3 DNA sequence: TGTGCCAGCAGTGGTAGACAGGCTACTAATGAAAGACTGTTTTTT.

Ten or more counts support this clonotype. The gene calls are TRBV7-3 and TRBJ1-1; a possible D gene is TRBD1 (5 bases). CDR1 is SGHTA, CDR2 FQGTGA, per germline. The V gene lost 2 bases and the J gene lost 3 bases, with 7 bases spanning the gap. CDR3 length equals 13 residues. CDR3 sequence reads: CASSLGDYTEAFF. The CDR3, as DNA: TGTGCCAGCAGCTTAGGGGACTACACTGAAGCTTTCTTT.

On this clonotype: This may be a read error, as it is one base from a much larger clone. Likely a read error: the CDR3 ends without its conserved phenylalanine or tryptophan. V is TRBV6-5 and J is TRBJ1-1; 7 nucleotides match TRBD1. The CDR3 runs 14 residues. V gave up 6 bases and J gave up 4 bases; unmatched junction bases: 8. The germline CDR1 and CDR2 sequences are MNHEY and SVGAGI. The DNA of the CDR3 is TGTGCCAGCAGCCAAACAGGGGCCGTCACTGAAGCTTTCTCT. It translates to CASSQTGAVTEAFS.

The chain couples TRBV12-3 or TRBV12-4 to TRBJ1-2, with unresolved D. Trimming removed 3 bases from V and 7 bases from J, with 12 bases in between. The CDR3 is made up of 13 amino acids. The CDR3 loop is CASSFKDGVGYTF. The CDR3 region has the DNA TGTGCCAGCAGTTTTAAAGACGGAGTTGGCTACACCTTC.

V gene TRBV20-1 combines with J gene TRBJ1-5; D remains unclear. Trimming removed 3 bases from V and 10 bases from J, with 1 base in between. The V gene's germline CDR1 is DFQATT and CDR2 SNEGSKA (reference sequence). The CDR3 has 8 residues. DNA for the CDR3: TGCAGTGCTAGCCCCCAGCATTTT. Its protein product is CSASPQHF.

This clonotype has at least ten counts. This chain links TRBV5-6 with TRBJ1-1; no clear D gene. This CDR3 has 14 residues. The V gene's germline CDR1 is SGHDT and CDR2 YYEEEE. Trimming removed 0 bases from V and 0 bases from J, with 6 bases in between. The chain's CDR3 is CASSLDRLNTEAFF. The CDR3 region has the DNA TGTGCCAGCAGCTTGGACAGATTGAACACTGAAGCTTTCTTT.

The V call is TRBV5-1, the J call TRBJ2-5, with 7 nucleotides matching TRBD2. V dropped 5 bases and J dropped 1; count of bases not matched to a gene: 8. The germline CDR1 and CDR2 sequences are SGHRS and YFSETQ. The CDR3 has 15 residues. CDR3 bases: TGCGCCAGCAGTATGGCTAGCGGCCTCCAAGAGACCCAGTACTTC. Translated, it gives CASSMASGLQETQYF.

The CDR3, as DNA: TGCGCCAGCAGCTACCTCCAGGGGGTAGAGTACGAGCAGTACTTC. It yields the protein CASSYLQGVEYEQYF. The V gene is TRBV5-1, the J gene TRBJ2-7; 7 bases are a match to TRBD1. Germline values: CDR1 SGHRS, CDR2 YFSETQ. V shed 3 bases and J 4 bases; nucleotides not matched to a gene: 10. There are 15 residues in the CDR3.

This clonotype has at least ten counts. The rearrangement joins TRBV12-3 or TRBV12-4 to TRBJ2-7, with TRBD2 matching over 11 bases. There are 16 residues in the CDR3. J was trimmed by 7 bases and V by 5 bases; bases with no gene match: 13. CDR3 sequence: CASSERLAGIPGEQYF. The CDR3 region has the DNA TGTGCCAGCAGTGAGAGACTAGCGGGGATCCCGGGGGAGCAGTACTTC.

The chain recombines TRBV20-1 with TRBJ2-7, with D perhaps TRBD1 (6 bases). CDR3 size: 21 residues. The V end was cut by 7 bases, the J end by 0 bases, with 37 bases between. The germline gives CDR1 DFQATT, CDR2 SNEGSKA (reference sequence). The CDR3 protein is CSVVPVNPGQLNGPLSYEQYF. CDR3 coding DNA: TGCAGTGTAGTACCCGTCAACCCAGGACAGCTAAACGGCCCACTCTCCTACGAGCAGTACTTC.

This clonotype was seen only a few times. The V and J genes are TRBV5-6 and TRBJ1-6; unclear D gene. The CDR3 loop spans 16 amino acids. V was clipped by 2 bases and J by 2 bases, with 11 bases between them. Germline values: CDR1 SGHDT, CDR2 YYEEEE. The chain's CDR3 is CASSLYGGTYNSPLHF. CDR3 coding DNA: TGTGCCAGCAGCTTATACGGAGGGACCTATAATTCACCCCTCCACTTT.

The J gene is TRBJ2-5, the V gene TRBV29-1; 11 bases fit TRBD1. Germline values: CDR1 SQVTM, CDR2 ANQGSEA. V trimming: 7 bases; J trimming: 4 bases; junction bases outside the gene matches: 11. CDR3 length: 15 amino acids. In DNA, the CDR3 is TGCAGCGCACTTCTGGACAGGGGGCGCACAGAGACCCAGTACTTC. Translation gives CSALLDRGRTETQYF.

This clonotype was detected ten times or more. The chain carries TRBV9 and TRBJ1-4; 7 positions agree with TRBD1. Trimming removed 2 bases from V and 5 bases from J; junction bases left unmatched: 9. Germline assignment: CDR1 SGDLS and CDR2 YYNGEE. The CDR3 covers 16 residues. CDR3 in DNA: TGTGCCAGCAGCGTCCGGGCCGGGACAGAGAATGAAAAACTGTTTTTT. Translation gives CASSVRAGTENEKLFF.

A few counts support this clonotype. CDR3 protein: CASSSGTAGNQPQHF. As DNA, the CDR3 is TGTGCCAGCAGCTCCGGGACAGCGGGTAATCAGCCCCAGCATTTT. V is TRBV7-9 and J is TRBJ1-5, with TRBD1 identical over 7 bases. V gave up 4 bases and J gave up 4 bases; unmatched junction bases: 7. The CDR3 runs to 15 residues. Germline values: CDR1 SEHNR, CDR2 FQNEAQ (reference sequence).

This clonotype has ten or more counts. The rearrangement uses TRBV29-1 and TRBJ1-1, with no clear D. The CDR3 totals 14 residues. Germline V gives CDR1 SQVTM, CDR2 ANQGSEA. V lost 4 bases to trimming and J lost 0 bases, with 12 bases between them. For the CDR3, the DNA is TGCAGCGTTGGAGTAGTACAGCTGAACACTGAAGCTTTCTTT. It specifies CSVGVVQLNTEAFF.

The chain links TRBV19 to TRBJ2-3, with D perhaps TRBD1 (5 bases). Trimming cost V 2 bases and J 7 bases, with 7 bases left between them. Germline loops: CDR1 LNHDA, CDR2 SQIVND (reference sequence). The length of the CDR3 is 12 residues. CDR3 coding DNA: TGTGCCAGTAGTATACAGGGATATACGCAGTATTTT. Protein sequence: CASSIQGYTQYF.

The CDR3 reads CASSLFELNYGYTF. DNA for the CDR3: TGTGCCAGCAGCTTGTTTGAACTTAACTATGGCTACACCTTC. This sequence joins TRBV5-4 and TRBJ1-2; unclear D gene. Looked up from germline, CDR1 is SGHNT and CDR2 is YYREEE (reference sequence). With 1 base removed from V and 1 base from J, the gap between germline ends came to 8 bases. The CDR3 consists of 14 residues.

CDR3 amino acids: CASSAIKDQPQHF. The DNA for the CDR3 is TGTGCCAGCAGTGCCATCAAAGATCAGCCCCAGCATTTT. V usage is TRBV2 and J usage is TRBJ1-5; D not certain. CDR3 size: 13 residues. From germline, CDR1 is SNHLY and CDR2 FYNNEI. Trimming cost V 4 bases and J 5 bases, with 9 bases left between them.

This sequence joins TRBV10-1 and TRBJ2-1, with 15 bases identical to TRBD2. The CDR3 is made up of 15 amino acids. V was clipped by 5 bases and J by 7 bases; unmatched bases: 3. Germline V CDR1 and CDR2: WNHNN, SYGVQD (reference sequence). The CDR3 loop is CASSRGTSGRNEQFF. CDR3 DNA sequence: TGCGCCAGCAGTCGCGGGACTAGCGGGAGGAATGAGCAGTTCTTC.

This clonotype was counted ten times or more. The V gene is TRBV2, the J gene TRBJ1-5; TRBD1 is a possible D gene (5 bases). Germline values: CDR1 SNHLY, CDR2 FYNNEI. The CDR3 is 14 amino acids. Trimming cost V 3 bases and J 6 bases, with 12 bases left between them. CDR3 sequence reads: CASSDSVGVQPQHF. As DNA, the CDR3 is TGTGCCAGCAGTGATTCAGTAGGGGTTCAGCCCCAGCATTTT.